The next 30 T cell receptor beta chains were all read from a single sample in a study of T cell responses to AZD1222 COVID-19 vaccine. Profiled with immunoSEQ multiplex PCR; TCRdb holds only in-frame clones, not every one. The repertoire holds 150,000 or so clones, with approximately 90% as singletons. The sequences come from peripheral blood, collected on day 0 of AZD1222 vaccination. The receptors come from an adult in good health.

The J gene is TRBJ2-3, the V gene TRBV5-6; possible D gene TRBD1, 6 bases. The CDR3 loop spans 15 amino acids. The ends were cut back, 4 bases at V and 1 base at J, with 13 bases in the middle. Germline CDR1 and CDR2: SGHDT and YYEEEE. The CDR3 here is CASSLPGQGTDTQYF. The CDR3 region has the DNA TGTGCCAGCAGCCTTCCGGGACAAGGCACAGATACGCAGTATTTT.

The chain is built from TRBV2 and TRBJ1-2; D call uncertain. The CDR3 sequence is 13 residues long. The germline V gene has CDR1 SNHLY and CDR2 FYNNEI. The V end lost 3 bases, the J end lost 4 bases, and 9 bases lay between the germline ends. In DNA form, the CDR3 reads TGTGCCAGCAGTGACGAGGGTACCTATGGCTACACCTTC. This gives the protein CASSDEGTYGYTF. The full variable domain, with the rest looked up from reference TRBV2 and TRBJ1-2, is EPEVTQTPSHQVTQMGQEVILRCVPISNHLYFYWYRQILGQKVEFLVSFYNNEISEKSEIFDDQFSVERPDGSNFTLKIRSTKLEDSAMYFCASSDEGTYGYTFGSGTRLTVV.

This clone was counted once. The chain combines TRBV5-1 with TRBJ2-7; 7 positions agree with TRBD1. The germline V gene encodes CDR1 SGHRS and CDR2 YFSETQ. This CDR3 contains 14 residues. V dropped 4 bases and J dropped 6; count of bases not matched to a gene: 10. CDR3: CASSSYRGKSEQYF. CDR3 DNA: TGCGCCAGCAGCAGCTACAGGGGAAAGAGCGAGCAGTACTTC.

The rearrangement links TRBV28 to TRBJ1-6; TRBD1 is a possible D gene (5 bases). The germline gives CDR1 MDHEN, CDR2 SYDVKM. Trimming left V 2 bases short and J 9 bases short, with 11 bases between. The CDR3 is 14 amino acids. In DNA form, the CDR3 reads TGTGCCAGCAGTTTAATCAGGGAAAGTTCACCCCTCCACTTT. As protein: CASSLIRESSPLHF.

The chain carries TRBV21-1 and TRBJ1-6; the D call of TRBD1 is as the table states it, not checked on the DNA. TRBV21-1 is a known pseudogene. The CDR3 is 17 amino acids. CDR3 sequence reads: CASSPPPGQGRNSPLHF. The DNA of the CDR3 is TGTGCCAGCAGCCCGCCCCCGGGACAGGGCAGGAATTCACCCCTCCACTTT.

The chain employs TRBV6-5 and TRBJ1-1; no clear D gene. CDR3 length equals 11 residues. V was clipped by 5 bases and J by 4 bases, with 5 bases between them. Germline-derived CDR1 and CDR2 are MNHEY and SVGAGI. CDR3 bases: TGTGCCAGCAGTACCATCACTGAAGCTTTCTTT. It encodes CASSTITEAFF.

The gene calls are TRBV7-2 and TRBJ2-5; no firm D call. CDR3 length equals 13 residues. V was shortened by 2 bases and J by 1 base, with 5 bases between the two germline ends. Germline V gene data show CDR1 as SGHTA and CDR2 as FQGNSA. This chain's CDR3 is CASSLNVQETQYF. CDR3 sequence (DNA): TGTGCCAGCAGCTTAAACGTCCAAGAGACCCAGTACTTC.

The genes are TRBV6-5 and TRBJ2-4; D assignment may be TRBD1 or TRBD2 (5 bases each). With 6 bases removed from V and 8 bases from J, the gap between germline ends came to 11 bases. Germline CDR1 reads MNHEY; CDR2 reads SVGAGI. CDR3 length equals 12 residues. CDR3: CASSQRGDIQYF. CDR3 bases: TGTGCCAGCAGCCAAAGAGGGGACATTCAGTACTTC.

The V call is TRBV19, the J call TRBJ2-1; 7 bases line up with TRBD1. J gave up 2 bases and V 3 bases, and 4 bases lay outside the gene matches. Germline-derived CDR1 and CDR2 are LNHDA and SQIVND (reference sequence). The CDR3 is 15 residues long. The CDR3 DNA reads TGTGCCAGTAGTATGACCGGGACAGCCTACAATGAGCAGTTCTTC. Protein sequence: CASSMTGTAYNEQFF.

V and J are TRBV7-9 and TRBJ2-1; D uncertain. Per germline, CDR1 SEHNR and CDR2 FQNEAQ (reference sequence). The CDR3 is 13 residues long. V was pared by 4 bases and J by 0 bases, with 4 bases between. The CDR3 region has the DNA TGTGCCAGCAGCTGGGGCTCCTACAATGAGCAGTTCTTC. Its protein product is CASSWGSYNEQFF.

J is TRBJ1-1 and V is TRBV6-6, with D unclear. Germline V lookup: CDR1 MNHNY, CDR2 SVGAGI (reference sequence). The CDR3 length is 14 residues. The V and J ends lost 2 bases and 2 bases respectively, with 9 bases between them. The CDR3 loop reads CASSYRFVNTEAFF. The CDR3 DNA is TGTGCCAGCAGTTACCGATTTGTTAACACTGAAGCTTTCTTT.

The chain has TRBV3-1 (or the pseudogene TRBV3-2) and TRBJ2-6; TRBD1 matches 7 bases. J gave up 0 bases and V 7 bases, and 12 bases lay outside the gene matches. CDR3 length equals 18 residues. CDR1 LGHDT and CDR2 YNNKEL come from the germline V gene (reference sequence). CDR3 in amino acids: CASTTVDRLSSGANVLTF. The CDR3 DNA follows: TGTGCCAGCACCACGGTGGACAGGCTCTCCTCTGGGGCCAACGTCCTGACTTTC.

CDR3 region: CASSQEASSTGELFF. In DNA form, the CDR3 reads TGCGCCAGCAGCCAAGAGGCCAGTTCCACCGGGGAGCTGTTTTTT. The chain employs TRBV4-1 and TRBJ2-2; the D is unclear. CDR1 is MGHRA, CDR2 YSYEKL, per germline. V was pared by 0 bases and J by 4 bases, with 9 bases between. This CDR3 is 15 amino acids long.

The chain links TRBV19 to TRBJ1-1; 8 bases fit TRBD1. Germline V gene lookup returns CDR1 LNHDA and CDR2 SQIVND (reference sequence). Trimming took 5 bases from V and 4 from J; bases not matched to a gene: 12. The CDR3 contains 16 residues. This chain's CDR3 is CASSPFQGALATEAFF. Written as DNA, the CDR3 is TGTGCCAGTAGTCCATTTCAGGGGGCGCTGGCCACTGAAGCTTTCTTT.

The rearrangement links TRBV4-3 to TRBJ2-1, with TRBD2 matching over 7 bases. The CDR3 has 14 residues. The J segment lost 2 bases and the V segment lost 5 bases, leaving 3 bases of the junction unmatched. Looked up from germline, CDR1 is LGHNA and CDR2 is YSLEER. CDR3 region: CASSYRGAYNEQFF. The CDR3 nucleotides are TGCGCCAGCAGCTACCGGGGGGCCTACAATGAGCAGTTCTTC.

The rearrangement links TRBV5-4 to TRBJ2-1; 11 bases line up with TRBD2. The CDR3 has 17 amino acids. From germline, CDR1 is SGHNT and CDR2 YYREEE (reference sequence). Trimming at V came to 4 bases and at J to 1 base, leaving 7 bases not matched to a gene. Here the CDR3 DNA reads TGTGCCAGCAGCCCCGATAGCGGGGGGGCGTCCTACAATGAGCAGTTCTTC. Protein sequence: CASSPDSGGASYNEQFF.

The chain employs TRBV18 and TRBJ1-3, with D maybe TRBD1 (5 bases). Trimming removed 3 bases from V and 7 bases from J, with 16 bases in between. Germline V gives CDR1 KGHSH, CDR2 LQKENI. The CDR3 has 15 amino acids. The CDR3 loop reads CASSPPQGRYNTIYF. The CDR3 nucleotides are TGTGCCAGCTCACCGCCTCAGGGAAGATACAACACCATATATTTT.

Only one count was recorded for this clone. The chain couples TRBV10-1 to TRBJ1-1, with TRBD1 as a possible D gene (5 bases). The CDR3 consists of 13 residues. Trimming shortened V by 10 bases and J by 4 bases, and 16 bases separated the two germline ends. The germline V gene has CDR1 WNHNN and CDR2 SYGVQD (reference sequence). Here the CDR3 DNA reads TGCGCCACCAACGACAGAGTCGGCACTGAAGCTTTCTTT. Residues: CATNDRVGTEAFF.

The chain joins TRBV5-1 to TRBJ2-1; TRBD1 matches 9 bases. V trimming: 6 bases; J trimming: 2 bases; junction bases outside the gene matches: 6. Per the germline V gene, CDR1 is SGHRS and CDR2 is YFSETQ. The CDR3 consists of 15 residues. CDR3 bases: TGCGCCAGCACCACACAGGGGGCGACCTACAATGAGCAGTTCTTC. This codes for CASTTQGATYNEQFF.

The chain employs TRBV28 and TRBJ1-5, with D hard to call. The V and J ends lost 2 bases and 0 bases respectively, with 17 bases between them. Germline V gene sequence: CDR1 MDHEN, CDR2 SYDVKM. There are 18 residues in the CDR3. The CDR3 DNA reads TGTGCCAGCAGTTTAAGGGTGAGCAGTACCTATAGCAATCAGCCCCAGCATTTT. Its protein is CASSLRVSSTYSNQPQHF.

V and J are TRBV13 and TRBJ1-2; 11 positions agree with TRBD1. The V segment lost 0 bases and the J segment 0 bases; nucleotides outside the gene matches: 0. Germline CDR1 is PRHDT and CDR2 is FYEKMQ (reference sequence). This CDR3 is built from 16 residues. CDR3 amino acids: CASSLGDRGPNYGYTF. The CDR3 coding sequence is TGTGCCAGCAGCTTAGGGGACAGGGGGCCTAACTATGGCTACACCTTC.

J is TRBJ2-7 and V is TRBV18; D is ambiguous. V was pared by 3 bases and J by 7 bases, with 10 bases between. The length of the CDR3 is 12 residues. Germline CDR1 is KGHSH and CDR2 is LQKENI. The DNA of the CDR3 is TGTGCCAGCTCACCGACCACGGTGGAGCAGTACTTC. Protein: CASSPTTVEQYF.

The V call is TRBV19, the J call TRBJ1-1; D ambiguous. The CDR3 length is 12 residues. V was pared by 8 bases and J by 0 bases, with 7 bases between. Germline V gene lookup returns CDR1 LNHDA and CDR2 SQIVND (reference sequence). The CDR3 here is CASGHLNTEAFF. The DNA for the CDR3 is TGTGCCAGTGGGCATTTGAACACTGAAGCTTTCTTT.

The chain joins TRBV27 to TRBJ1-6; the D gene is possibly TRBD1 (5 bases). Germline-derived CDR1 and CDR2 are MNHEY and SMNVEV (reference sequence). The V end was cut by 4 bases, the J end by 3 bases, with 7 bases between. The length of the CDR3 is 14 residues. In nucleotides, the CDR3 is TGTGCCAGCAGTTCCGACAGCTATAATTCACCCCTCCACTTT. This gives the protein CASSSDSYNSPLHF.

The rearrangement links TRBV7-9 to TRBJ2-1; D gene unclear. V lost 0 bases, J lost 6 bases, and 9 bases lay in between. The CDR3 is made up of 14 amino acids. From germline, CDR1 is SEHNR and CDR2 FQNEAQ (reference sequence). The DNA for the CDR3 is TGTGCCAGCAGCTTAGCCCTCCTACTCAATGAGCAGTTCTTC. Its translation: CASSLALLLNEQFF.

V is TRBV7-9 and J is TRBJ2-7; D not certain. CDR3 length: 12 residues. V lost 6 bases, J lost 3 bases, and 9 bases lay in between. Germline V gives CDR1 SEHNR, CDR2 FQNEAQ (reference sequence). As DNA, the CDR3 is TGTGCCAGCAGTAAACGCGGCTACGAGCAGTACTTC. Its protein product is CASSKRGYEQYF.

The chain couples TRBV3-1 (or the pseudogene TRBV3-2) to TRBJ1-1; a weak D match, TRBD1 (6 bases). Germline CDR1 LGHDT, CDR2 YNNKEL (reference sequence). This CDR3 region has 15 residues. Trimming took 1 base from V and 2 from J, leaving 11 bases between them. The CDR3 loop is CASSQGSGTNTEAFF. In DNA form, the CDR3 reads TGTGCCAGCAGCCAAGGCTCGGGGACAAACACTGAAGCTTTCTTT.

The genes are TRBV19 and TRBJ2-7; D perhaps matches TRBD1 (6 bases). V was pared by 10 bases and J by 2 bases, with 24 bases between. Looked up from germline, CDR1 is LNHDA and CDR2 is SQIVND (reference sequence). The CDR3 has 16 residues. The CDR3 loop reads CATKPGHHDTTYEQYF. DNA of the CDR3: TGTGCCACCAAACCGGGACATCATGATACCACCTACGAGCAGTACTTC.

The J gene is TRBJ1-5, the V gene TRBV27, with 8 bases fitting TRBD1. The CDR3 covers 14 residues. After removal of 6 bases from V and 3 bases from J, the junction contained 4 bases not matched to a gene. Germline assignment: CDR1 MNHEY and CDR2 SMNVEV (reference sequence). CDR3 in amino acids: CASRGTGLNQPQHF. The CDR3 nucleotides are TGTGCCAGCAGGGGGACAGGACTCAATCAGCCCCAGCATTTT.

The rearrangement uses TRBV7-8 and TRBJ1-1; TRBD1 agrees at 8 bases. The J segment lost 1 base and the V segment lost 2 bases, leaving 9 bases of the junction unmatched. This CDR3 region has 17 residues. Germline CDR1 is SGHVS and CDR2 is FQNEAQ. CDR3 DNA sequence: TGTGCCAGCAGCTTAATTAGGGGACAGGCCACGAACACTGAAGCTTTCTTT. Protein sequence: CASSLIRGQATNTEAFF.